This is a list of T cell receptor beta chains from one sample in a study of cytomegalovirus exposure and HLA in healthy donors. Profiling relied on immunoSEQ multiplex PCR, and the TCRdb table lists in-frame clones only, not all of them. The sample carries 300,000 to 450,000 clones, 86% recorded once. Sequencing was carried out using PBMCs. These receptors originate from a young woman in good health and CMV-seronegative. CDR3s include the opening cysteine and the closing phenylalanine or tryptophan. A D gene is named only where the DNA matches it firmly. Not all rows give a size; the values are once, few, many and, for expanded clones, a class.

CDR3 length,clone size,J gene,D gene,V gene,CDR3 protein,CDR3 DNA
13,NA,TRBJ2-7,TRBD2,TRBV30,CAWASGGAYEQYF,TGTGCCTGGGCTTCTGGGGGGGCCTACGAGCAGTACTTC
15,NA,TRBJ2-7,TRBD1,TRBV27,CASSLTPGQGIEQYF,TGTGCCAGCAGTCTAACTCCGGGACAGGGAATCGAGCAGTACTTC
15,NA,TRBJ2-3,TRBD1,TRBV30,CAWRGQEGVRDTQYF,TGTGCCTGGAGGGGACAGGAGGGGGTAAGAGATACGCAGTATTTT
15,NA,TRBJ2-1,NA,TRBV5-1,CASSLERAGGNEQFF,TGCGCCAGCAGCTTGGAGCGGGCGGGTGGGAATGAGCAGTTCTTC
12,few,TRBJ2-7,TRBD1,TRBV6-5,CASQGVTYEQYF,TGTGCCAGCCAGGGGGTTACCTACGAGCAGTACTTC
13,NA,TRBJ1-5,TRBD1,TRBV7-8,CASSQGAGEDQHF,TGTGCCAGCAGCCAGGGGGCCGGAGAGGACCAGCATTTT
16,NA,TRBJ1-1,NA,TRBV5-1,CASSWRKREMNTEAFF,TGCGCCAGCAGCTGGCGGAAGAGAGAAATGAACACTGAAGCTTTCTTT
12,NA,TRBJ2-4,NA,TRBV4-1,CASSQAASIQYF,TGCGCCAGCAGCCAAGCTGCCAGCATTCAGTACTTC
15,NA,TRBJ2-3,NA,TRBV9,CASSVGGPGTDTQYF,TGTGCCAGCAGCGTCGGGGGGCCGGGCACAGATACGCAGTATTTT
15,once,TRBJ2-2,TRBD1,TRBV11-3,CASSFRDSRAGELFF,TGTGCCAGCAGCTTTAGGGACAGTAGGGCCGGGGAGCTGTTTTTT
16,NA,TRBJ2-7,TRBD1,TRBV10-1,CASSKGTGLESIKQYF,TGCGCCAGCAGTAAAGGGACAGGGTTGGAAAGTATCAAGCAGTACTTC
11,NA,TRBJ2-7,TRBD1,TRBV7-2,CASSLGQGLDF,TGTGCCAGCAGCTTAGGACAGGGATTAGACTTC
13,once,TRBJ2-7,TRBD1,TRBV6-6,CATEPRQGSEQYF,TGTGCCACCGAACCTCGACAGGGCTCCGAGCAGTACTTC
13,once,TRBJ1-3,NA,TRBV7-9,CASSLASGNTIYF,TGTGCCAGCAGCTTAGCGAGCGGAAACACCATATATTTT
15,NA,TRBJ1-5,NA,TRBV27,CASSSLRQSNQPQHF,TGTGCCAGCAGTTCCCTCCGACAGTCTAATCAGCCCCAGCATTTT
14,NA,TRBJ2-7,NA,TRBV6-5,CASRTNRDSYEQYF,TGTGCCAGCAGAACAAACAGGGACTCCTACGAGCAGTACTTC
13,NA,TRBJ2-7,NA,TRBV2,CASSVGGPYEQYF,TGTGCCAGCAGTGTGGGGGGGCCCTACGAGCAGTACTTC
17,NA,TRBJ2-3,TRBD2,TRBV15,CATRAGTSGGRTDTQYF,TGTGCCACCAGAGCCGGGACTAGCGGGGGGCGCACAGATACGCAGTATTTT
13,NA,TRBJ1-1,NA,TRBV5-1,CASTYRVDTEAFF,TGCGCCAGCACGTACAGGGTGGACACTGAAGCTTTCTTT
15,NA,TRBJ2-7,NA,TRBV25-1,CASSEWASSSYEQYF,TGTGCCAGCAGTGAATGGGCCAGTAGCTCCTACGAGCAGTACTTC
15,NA,TRBJ2-1,TRBD1,TRBV28,CASRTRDREINEQFF,TGTGCCAGCAGAACCCGGGACAGGGAGATCAATGAGCAGTTCTTC
15,NA,TRBJ1-5,TRBD1,TRBV6-6,CASSPGGKGNQPQHF,TGTGCCAGCAGTCCAGGGGGCAAAGGCAATCAGCCCCAGCATTTT
14,few,TRBJ1-6,NA,TRBV7-9,CASSRETSGSPLHF,TGTGCCAGCAGCCGGGAGACCTCGGGGTCACCCCTCCACTTT
15,once,TRBJ1-5,NA,TRBV6-4,CASSDSWRGFQPQHF,TGTGCCAGCAGTGACTCCTGGAGGGGTTTTCAGCCCCAGCATTTT
14,NA,TRBJ1-1,NA,TRBV7-2,CASSWGDGYAEAFF,TGTGCCAGCAGCTGGGGCGACGGGTACGCTGAAGCTTTCTTT
14,NA,TRBJ1-5,NA,TRBV18,CASSPTDLNQPQHF,TGTGCCAGCTCACCTACAGACCTCAATCAGCCCCAGCATTTT
14,NA,TRBJ2-7,TRBD1,TRBV6-6,CASTRATGGYEQYF,TGTGCCAGCACCCGGGCGACAGGGGGCTACGAGCAGTACTTC
12,NA,TRBJ1-2,NA,TRBV7-9,CASSLPGYGYTF,TGTGCCAGCAGCCTGCCGGGCTATGGCTACACCTTC